The 26 T cell receptor beta chains below come from one sample, sequenced in a study of blood T cell repertoires in COVID-19. Only in-frame clones appear in the TCRdb table, and some are missing; sequencing was by immunoSEQ multiplex PCR. The sample carries 150,000 to 200,000 clones, around 82% recorded once. The specimen sequenced was peripheral blood. The receptors shown here come from a man aged 55 to 70 with active or convalescent COVID-19.

A remark on this clone: Different DNA sequences within this sample yield the same CDR3. This chain links TRBV5-1 with TRBJ2-1, with 9 bases that match TRBD1. CDR3 length: 14 residues. CDR1 SGHRS and CDR2 YFSETQ come from the germline V gene. V shed 3 bases, J shed 6 bases, and the junction held 4 bases outside the gene matches. This chain's CDR3 is CASSSGQGGNEQFF. In DNA, the CDR3 is TGCGCCAGCAGCTCGGGACAGGGAGGCAATGAGCAGTTCTTC. Drawing the rest from reference TRBV5-1 and TRBJ2-1, the complete variable domain is KAGVTQTPRYLIKTRGQQVTLSCSPISGHRSVSWYQQTPGQGLQFLFEYFSETQRNKGNFPGRFSGRQFSNSRSEMNVSTLELGDSALYLCASSSGQGGNEQFFGPGTRLTVL.

The chain has TRBV19 and TRBJ2-1; D gene ambiguous. The germline gives CDR1 LNHDA, CDR2 SQIVND (reference sequence). This CDR3 region has 15 residues. V lost 3 bases to trimming and J lost 7 bases, with 16 bases between them. Here the CDR3 reads CASSMFSLFPNEQFF. The CDR3 DNA is TGTGCCAGTAGTATGTTTAGCCTGTTTCCAAATGAGCAGTTCTTC.

The J gene is TRBJ2-4, the V gene TRBV7-8; 7 positions agree with TRBD2. CDR3 length: 14 amino acids. CDR1 and CDR2 (germline): SGHVS, FQNEAQ. After removal of 5 bases from V and 9 bases from J, the junction contained 10 bases not matched to a gene. CDR3 DNA: TGTGCCAGCAGCCCCTCCCCCCCGGGAGGCATTCAGTACTTC. It codes for CASSPSPPGGIQYF.

V usage is TRBV5-1 and J usage is TRBJ2-5, with a possible D match to TRBD2 (6 bases). V gave up 3 bases and J gave up 3 bases, with 12 bases separating them. The CDR3 has 14 amino acids. Germline V lookup: CDR1 SGHRS, CDR2 YFSETQ. The CDR3 loop reads CASSWRGAEETQYF. For the CDR3, the DNA is TGCGCCAGCAGCTGGAGGGGCGCAGAAGAGACCCAGTACTTC.

V is TRBV7-9 and J is TRBJ2-7, with D perhaps matching TRBD1 (6 bases). This CDR3 is 14 amino acids long. The germline V gene encodes CDR1 SEHNR and CDR2 FQNEAQ (reference sequence). V was clipped by 4 bases and J by 5 bases, with 15 bases between them. The chain's CDR3 is CASSSGNRVHEQYF. As DNA, the CDR3 is TGTGCCAGCAGCTCAGGAAACAGGGTTCACGAGCAGTACTTC.

The CDR3 spells CASSLQRGGGEQFF. The DNA for the CDR3 is TGTGCCAGCAGCTTACAGCGGGGGGGCGGTGAGCAGTTCTTC. This chain links TRBV7-6 with TRBJ2-1; 10 nucleotides match TRBD2. CDR3 length: 14 residues. Trimming cost V 2 bases and J 9 bases; bases outside gene matches: 4. CDR1 and CDR2 (germline): SGHVS, FNYEAQ. The full variable domain, with the rest looked up from reference TRBV7-6 and TRBJ2-1, is GAGVSQSPRYKVTKRGQDVALRCDPISGHVSLYWYRQALGQGPEFLTYFNYEAQQDKSGLPNDRFSAERPEGSISTLTIQRTEQRDSAMYRCASSLQRGGGEQFFGPGTRLTVL.

V is TRBV28 and J is TRBJ1-6; 8 nucleotides match TRBD1. The V gene end was trimmed by 6 bases and the J gene end by 7 bases; junction bases not matched to a gene: 8. From germline, CDR1 is MDHEN and CDR2 SYDVKM. This CDR3 contains 15 residues. As DNA, the CDR3 is TGTGCCAGCAGCCCACGGACAGGGTACAATTCACCCCTCCACTTT. The encoded protein is CASSPRTGYNSPLHF.

V and J are TRBV6-9 and TRBJ1-3; D remains ambiguous. V lost 4 bases to trimming and J lost 4 bases, with 23 bases between them. CDR1 and CDR2 from the germline V gene are MNHGY and SVAAGI. The CDR3 is 18 amino acids. CDR3 in amino acids: CASSFSLRGRHGGNTIYF. The CDR3 DNA is TGTGCCAGCAGTTTCTCGCTACGTGGGAGACATGGAGGAAACACCATATATTTT.

V gene TRBV5-1 combines with J gene TRBJ1-1, with D perhaps matching TRBD1 (6 bases). CDR3 length equals 14 residues. CDR1 is SGHRS, CDR2 YFSETQ, per germline. V lost 2 bases and J lost 1, with 9 bases in between. CDR3 in DNA: TGCGCCAGCAGCTTAGGGACAAAGAACACTGAAGCTTTCTTT. As protein: CASSLGTKNTEAFF.

The chain is built from TRBV7-9 and TRBJ2-2, with D hard to call. Looked up from germline, CDR1 is SEHNR and CDR2 is FQNEAQ (reference sequence). Trimming left V 1 base short and J 8 bases short, with 11 bases between. CDR3 length: 14 amino acids. CDR3 loop: CASSLDRMTGELFF. The CDR3 coding sequence is TGTGCCAGCAGCTTAGATAGAATGACTGGGGAGCTGTTTTTT.

The chain recombines TRBV6-2 or TRBV6-3 with TRBJ1-6; D may be TRBD1 (6 bases). The CDR3 extends over 15 amino acids. The germline CDR1 and CDR2 sequences are MNHEY and SVGEGT. V was cut by 5 bases and J by 9 bases, with 17 bases left in between. The CDR3 bases are TGTGCCAGCAGTCCCGCGGGGGCGAGGGCTTCACCCCTCCACTTT. This gives the protein CASSPAGARASPLHF.

This clone has only a few counts. The CDR3 spells CASRLGQGRNGYTF. CDR3 DNA: TGTGCCAGCAGGCTTGGACAGGGGAGGAATGGCTACACCTTC. This chain connects TRBV2 to TRBJ1-2; 9 bases are a match to TRBD1. The germline CDR1 and CDR2 sequences are SNHLY and FYNNEI. V dropped 6 bases and J dropped 6; count of bases not matched to a gene: 8. The CDR3 has 14 residues.

The rearrangement joins TRBV6-6 to TRBJ1-5; possibly TRBD1 for D (6 bases). The germline V and J ends were trimmed by 6 bases and 5 bases, with 14 bases remaining between them. Germline CDR1 reads MNHNY; CDR2 reads SVGAGI (reference sequence). The length of the CDR3 is 14 residues. The CDR3 bases are TGTGCCAGCAGCTCTGGGGGCCCTCATCAGCCCCAGCATTTT. It is translated as CASSSGGPHQPQHF.

This chain uses TRBV13 with TRBJ2-3; TRBD1 matches 7 bases. The CDR3 length is 16 residues. With 5 bases clipped from V and 3 bases from J, the junction kept 11 bases outside the gene matches. Germline lookup yields CDR1 PRHDT and CDR2 FYEKMQ (reference sequence). The CDR3 loop is CASSATGLLRTDTQYF. CDR3 in DNA: TGTGCCAGCAGCGCGACAGGGCTCCTAAGGACAGATACGCAGTATTTT.

The chain links TRBV7-9 to TRBJ2-7, with D tentatively TRBD1 (7 bases). This CDR3 has 14 residues. Germline CDR1 reads SEHNR; CDR2 reads FQNEAQ (reference sequence). Trimming took off 8 bases at V and 4 bases at J, with 18 bases between the two ends. DNA for the CDR3: TGTGCCAGCCAGACAGGGTCGGGGGTTTACGAGCAGTACTTC. Translation gives CASQTGSGVYEQYF.

V is TRBV2 and J is TRBJ2-7, with D perhaps matching TRBD1 (6 bases). Trimming took off 0 bases at V and 0 bases at J, with 12 bases between the two ends. This CDR3 contains 16 residues. The germline V gene encodes CDR1 SNHLY and CDR2 FYNNEI. The CDR3 bases are TGTGCCAGCAGTGAAGCGATCAGGACAGTCTCCTACGAGCAGTACTTC. Encoded protein: CASSEAIRTVSYEQYF.

The gene calls are TRBV5-1 and TRBJ1-1, with D perhaps TRBD1 (6 bases). The CDR3 has 12 amino acids. The ends were cut back, 4 bases at V and 7 bases at J, with 11 bases in the middle. Germline values: CDR1 SGHRS, CDR2 YFSETQ. DNA of the CDR3: TGCGCCAGCAGCCTCCGACAGGATGAAGCTTTCTTT. This sequence encodes CASSLRQDEAFF.

The genes are TRBV7-2 and TRBJ2-4; 9 nucleotides agree with TRBD1. Germline lookup yields CDR1 SGHTA and CDR2 FQGNSA. This CDR3 contains 17 residues. The trim removed 6 bases at V and 1 base at J, leaving 10 bases unmatched. The CDR3: CASRNRGPGWAKNIQYF. The CDR3 region has the DNA TGTGCCAGCAGGAACAGGGGGCCGGGGTGGGCCAAAAACATTCAGTACTTC.

This chain joins TRBV5-1 and TRBJ2-4; 9 positions match TRBD1. In germline, CDR1 is SGHRS, CDR2 YFSETQ. Unmatched junction bases numbered 5, after V lost 4 bases and J lost 0 bases. CDR3 size: 16 residues. CDR3 sequence (DNA): TGCGCCAGCAGCACCGGGACAGGGCTAGCCAAAAACATTCAGTACTTC. It yields the protein CASSTGTGLAKNIQYF.

The chain joins TRBV19 to TRBJ2-3; 7 bases align to TRBD1. The CDR3 is 14 amino acids. The ends lost 9 bases at V and 3 bases at J; junction bases unmatched: 9. Germline CDR1 reads LNHDA; CDR2 reads SQIVND (reference sequence). This CDR3 reads CASSTAQGTDTQYF. In DNA, the CDR3 is TGTGCCAGCTCTACTGCACAGGGGACAGATACGCAGTATTTT.

This clone was seen more than once but under ten times. The J gene is TRBJ1-2, the V gene TRBV5-1, with D possibly matching TRBD1 (5 bases). Trimming removed 2 bases at V and 3 bases at J, with 11 bases between. The CDR3 has 14 amino acids. CDR1 is SGHRS and CDR2 is YFSETQ in the germline V gene. The CDR3 nucleotides read TGCGCCAGCAGCTTTCTCGGGGGTGACTATGGCTACACCTTC. As protein: CASSFLGGDYGYTF.

The chain carries TRBV9 and TRBJ1-2; possibly TRBD1 for D (5 bases). This CDR3 is built from 17 residues. CDR1 is SGDLS and CDR2 is YYNGEE in the germline V gene. Trimming stripped 0 bases from V and 7 bases from J, with 22 bases between. CDR3 protein: CASSVAIVPSTGVGYTF. DNA of the CDR3: TGTGCCAGCAGCGTAGCCATAGTCCCCTCTACAGGCGTTGGCTACACCTTC.

J is TRBJ2-3 and V is TRBV7-7; 9 nucleotides agree with TRBD1. Germline CDR1 SSHAT, CDR2 FNYEAQ (reference sequence). This CDR3 spans 18 amino acids. The ends lost 4 bases at V and 6 bases at J; junction bases unmatched: 17. CDR3 loop: CASSSQAPGQGSWDTQYF. CDR3 in DNA: TGTGCCAGCAGCTCGCAGGCTCCGGGACAGGGATCCTGGGATACGCAGTATTTT.

CDR3 sequence reads: CASSQGAREQYF. Here the CDR3 DNA reads TGTGCCAGCAGCCAGGGGGCGCGTGAGCAGTACTTC. This chain uses TRBV12-3 or TRBV12-4 with TRBJ2-7; TRBD1 aligns across 8 bases. V gave up 6 bases and J gave up 7 bases; unmatched junction bases: 5. This CDR3 is built from 12 residues.

This sequence joins TRBV19 and TRBJ1-1, with a tentative D call TRBD1 (5 bases). CDR1 is LNHDA, CDR2 SQIVND, per germline (reference sequence). Trimming pared 4 bases from V and 0 bases from J, leaving 12 bases between. This CDR3 has 15 residues. The CDR3 region is CASSTSGGLNTEAFF. The DNA of the CDR3 is TGTGCCAGTAGTACCTCGGGGGGGTTGAACACTGAAGCTTTCTTT.

This clone has only one observation. The CDR3 is CASRRVNEQFF. CDR3 nucleotide sequence: TGTGCCAGCAGGCGGGTGAATGAGCAGTTCTTC. The chain uses TRBV2 and TRBJ2-1; possible D gene TRBD2, 5 bases. The CDR3 is 11 amino acids. V was pared by 6 bases and J by 7 bases, with 7 bases between. Germline V gene sequence: CDR1 SNHLY, CDR2 FYNNEI. Drawing the rest from reference TRBV2 and TRBJ2-1, the complete variable domain is EPEVTQTPSHQVTQMGQEVILRCVPISNHLYFYWYRQILGQKVEFLVSFYNNEISEKSEIFDDQFSVERPDGSNFTLKIRSTKLEDSAMYFCASRRVNEQFFGPGTRLTVL.